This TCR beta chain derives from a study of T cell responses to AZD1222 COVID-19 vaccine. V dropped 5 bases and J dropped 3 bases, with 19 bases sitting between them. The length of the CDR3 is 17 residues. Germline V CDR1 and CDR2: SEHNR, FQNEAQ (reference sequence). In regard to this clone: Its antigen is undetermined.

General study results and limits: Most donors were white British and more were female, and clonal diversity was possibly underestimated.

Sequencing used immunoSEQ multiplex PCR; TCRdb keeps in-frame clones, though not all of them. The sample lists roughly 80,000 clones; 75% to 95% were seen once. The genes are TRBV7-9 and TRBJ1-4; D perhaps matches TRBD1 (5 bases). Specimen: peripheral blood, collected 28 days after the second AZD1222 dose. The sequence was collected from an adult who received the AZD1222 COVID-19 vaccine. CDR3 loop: CASSPSPGKGSNEKLFF. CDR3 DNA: TGTGCCAGCAGCCCGTCGCCAGGGAAGGGGTCTAATGAAAAACTGTTTTTT.